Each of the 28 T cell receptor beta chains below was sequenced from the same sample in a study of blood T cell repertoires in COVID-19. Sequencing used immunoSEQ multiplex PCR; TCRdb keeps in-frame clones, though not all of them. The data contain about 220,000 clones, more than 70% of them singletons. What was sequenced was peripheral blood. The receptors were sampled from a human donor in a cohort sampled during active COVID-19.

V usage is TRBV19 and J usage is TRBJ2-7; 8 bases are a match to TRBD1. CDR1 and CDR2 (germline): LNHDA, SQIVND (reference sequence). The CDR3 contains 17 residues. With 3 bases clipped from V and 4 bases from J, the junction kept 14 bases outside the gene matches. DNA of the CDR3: TGTGCCAGTAGTATGATACTATCGGCAGGGGGCCGGTACGAGCAGTACTTC. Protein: CASSMILSAGGRYEQYF.

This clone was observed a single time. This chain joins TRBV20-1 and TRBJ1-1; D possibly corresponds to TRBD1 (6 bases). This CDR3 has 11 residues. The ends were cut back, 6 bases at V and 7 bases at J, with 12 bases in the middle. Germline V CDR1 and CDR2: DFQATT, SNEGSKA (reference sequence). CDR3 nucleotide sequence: TGCAGTGCCCTCAGGGGATTTGAAGCTTTCTTT. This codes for CSALRGFEAFF.

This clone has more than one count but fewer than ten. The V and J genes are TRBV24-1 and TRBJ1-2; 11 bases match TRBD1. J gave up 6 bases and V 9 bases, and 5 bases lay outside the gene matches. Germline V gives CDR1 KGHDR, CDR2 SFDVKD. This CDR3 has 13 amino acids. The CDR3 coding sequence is TGTGCCACCGCCGGGACAGGGGGAAATGGCTACACCTTC. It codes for CATAGTGGNGYTF.

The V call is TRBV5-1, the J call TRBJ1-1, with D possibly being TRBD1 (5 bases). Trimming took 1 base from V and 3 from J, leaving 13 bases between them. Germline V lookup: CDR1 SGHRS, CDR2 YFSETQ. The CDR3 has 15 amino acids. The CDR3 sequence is CASSLFGGQDTEAFF. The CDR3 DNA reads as TGCGCCAGCAGCTTGTTCGGGGGTCAGGACACTGAAGCTTTCTTT.

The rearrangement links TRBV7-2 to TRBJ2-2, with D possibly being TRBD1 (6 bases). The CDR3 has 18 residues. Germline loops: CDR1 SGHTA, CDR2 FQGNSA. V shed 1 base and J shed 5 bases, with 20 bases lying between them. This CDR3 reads CASSLEGIGDTLTGELFF. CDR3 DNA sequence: TGTGCCAGCAGCTTAGAGGGGATTGGGGACACTTTAACCGGGGAGCTGTTTTTT.

The CDR3 sequence is CATSDIVGVAGELFF. The CDR3 bases are TGTGCCACCAGTGATATCGTAGGGGTCGCCGGGGAGCTGTTTTTT. This chain connects TRBV24-1 to TRBJ2-2, with D possibly TRBD1 on 5 matching bases. V lost 3 bases and J 6 bases, leaving 13 bases between the germline ends. The CDR3 covers 15 residues. Germline V gene lookup returns CDR1 KGHDR and CDR2 SFDVKD.

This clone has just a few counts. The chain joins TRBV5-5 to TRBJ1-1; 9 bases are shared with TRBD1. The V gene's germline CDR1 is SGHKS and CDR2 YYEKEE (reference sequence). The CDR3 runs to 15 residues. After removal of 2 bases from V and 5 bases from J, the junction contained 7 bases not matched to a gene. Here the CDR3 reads CASSFRRDRETEAFF. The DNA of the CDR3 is TGTGCCAGCAGCTTTCGGCGGGACAGGGAAACTGAAGCTTTCTTT.

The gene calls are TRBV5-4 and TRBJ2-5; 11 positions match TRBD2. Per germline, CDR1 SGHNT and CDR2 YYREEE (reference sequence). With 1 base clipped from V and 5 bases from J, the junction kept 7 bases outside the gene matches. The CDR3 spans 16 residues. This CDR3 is CASSLPVSGGVETQYF. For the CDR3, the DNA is TGTGCCAGCAGCTTGCCGGTTAGCGGGGGGGTGGAGACCCAGTACTTC.

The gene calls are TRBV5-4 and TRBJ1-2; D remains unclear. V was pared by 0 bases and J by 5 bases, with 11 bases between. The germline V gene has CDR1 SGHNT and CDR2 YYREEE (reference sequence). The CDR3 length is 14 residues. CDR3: CASSLDEGPYGYTF. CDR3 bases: TGTGCCAGCAGCTTGGATGAGGGCCCTTATGGCTACACCTTC.

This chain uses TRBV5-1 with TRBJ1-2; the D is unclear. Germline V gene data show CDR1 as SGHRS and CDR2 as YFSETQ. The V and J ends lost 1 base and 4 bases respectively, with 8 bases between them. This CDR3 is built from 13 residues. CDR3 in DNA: TGCGCCAGCAGCTTGTCTCCCGGCTATGGCTACACCTTC. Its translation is CASSLSPGYGYTF.

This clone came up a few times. As DNA, the CDR3 is TGTGCCAGCAGTTCGACAGGGGCAGATACGCAGTATTTT. Translation gives CASSSTGADTQYF. V gene TRBV7-9 combines with J gene TRBJ2-3; 8 nucleotides line up with TRBD1. CDR1 is SEHNR and CDR2 is FQNEAQ in the germline V gene (reference sequence). The trim removed 6 bases at V and 4 bases at J, leaving 3 bases unmatched. This CDR3 has 13 residues.

CDR3 amino acids: CASSVSPYTEAFF. The CDR3 region has the DNA TGTGCCAGCAGCGTTAGCCCTTACACTGAAGCTTTCTTT. J is TRBJ1-1 and V is TRBV9; no definite D call. Germline CDR1 and CDR2: SGDLS and YYNGEE. This CDR3 comprises 13 residues. Trimming took 2 bases from V and 3 from J, leaving 8 bases between them.

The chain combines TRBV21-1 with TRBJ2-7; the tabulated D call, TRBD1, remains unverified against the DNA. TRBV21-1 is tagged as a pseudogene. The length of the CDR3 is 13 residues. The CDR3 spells CASLKGVAYEQYF. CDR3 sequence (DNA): TGTGCCAGCCTGAAAGGGGTCGCGTACGAGCAGTACTTC.

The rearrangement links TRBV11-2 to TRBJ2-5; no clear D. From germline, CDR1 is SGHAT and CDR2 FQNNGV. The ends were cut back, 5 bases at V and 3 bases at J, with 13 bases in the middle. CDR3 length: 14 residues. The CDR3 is CASSARNPKETQYF. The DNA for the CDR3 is TGTGCCAGCAGCGCCAGGAACCCAAAAGAGACCCAGTACTTC.

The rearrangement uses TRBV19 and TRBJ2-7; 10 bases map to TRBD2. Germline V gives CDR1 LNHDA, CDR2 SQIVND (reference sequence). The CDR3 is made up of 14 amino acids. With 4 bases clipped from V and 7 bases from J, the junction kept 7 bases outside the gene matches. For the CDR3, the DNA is TGTGCCAGTAGTAGCCCCGGACTAGCGGATGAGCAGTACTTC. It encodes CASSSPGLADEQYF.

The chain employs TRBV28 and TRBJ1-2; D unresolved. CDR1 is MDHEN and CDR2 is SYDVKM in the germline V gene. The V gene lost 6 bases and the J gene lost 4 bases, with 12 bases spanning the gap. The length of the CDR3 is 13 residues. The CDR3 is CASSLTGIYGYTF. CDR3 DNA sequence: TGTGCCAGCAGCCTAACGGGGATCTATGGCTACACCTTC.

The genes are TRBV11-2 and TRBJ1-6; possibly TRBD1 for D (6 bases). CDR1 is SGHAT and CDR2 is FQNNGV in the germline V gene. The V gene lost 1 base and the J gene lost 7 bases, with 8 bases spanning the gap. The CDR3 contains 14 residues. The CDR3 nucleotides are TGTGCCAGCAGCTTAGGGCAGGGGAATTCACCCCTCCACTTT. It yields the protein CASSLGQGNSPLHF.

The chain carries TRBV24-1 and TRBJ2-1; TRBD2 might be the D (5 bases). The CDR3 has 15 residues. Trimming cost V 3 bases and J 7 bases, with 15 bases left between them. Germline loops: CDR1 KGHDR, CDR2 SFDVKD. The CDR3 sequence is CATSDPPGSANEQFF. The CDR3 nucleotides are TGTGCCACCAGTGATCCCCCGGGTAGCGCTAATGAGCAGTTCTTC.

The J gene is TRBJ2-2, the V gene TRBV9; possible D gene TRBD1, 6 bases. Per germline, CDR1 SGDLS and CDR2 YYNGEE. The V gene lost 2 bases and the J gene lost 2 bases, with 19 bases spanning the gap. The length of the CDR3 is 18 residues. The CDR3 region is CASSVPRGSSENTGELFF. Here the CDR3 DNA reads TGTGCCAGCAGCGTCCCCAGGGGTTCAAGTGAAAACACCGGGGAGCTGTTTTTT. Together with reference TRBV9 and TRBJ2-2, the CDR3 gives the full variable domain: DSGVTQTPKHLITATGQRVTLRCSPRSGDLSVYWYQQSLDQGLQFLIQYYNGEERAKGNILERFSAQQFPDLHSELNLSSLELGDSALYFCASSVPRGSSENTGELFFGEGSRLTVL.

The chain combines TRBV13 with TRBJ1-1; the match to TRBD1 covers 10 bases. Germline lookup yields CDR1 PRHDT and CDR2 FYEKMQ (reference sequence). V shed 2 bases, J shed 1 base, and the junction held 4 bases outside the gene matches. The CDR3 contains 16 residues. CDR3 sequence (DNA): TGTGCCAGCAGCTTACGGACAGGGGGACGGAACACTGAAGCTTTCTTT. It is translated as CASSLRTGGRNTEAFF.

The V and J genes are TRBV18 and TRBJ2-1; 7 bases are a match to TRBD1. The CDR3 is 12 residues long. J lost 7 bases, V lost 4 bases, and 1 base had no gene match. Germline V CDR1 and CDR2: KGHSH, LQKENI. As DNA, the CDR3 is TGTGCCAGCTCACGACAGGGTAATGAGCAGTTCTTC. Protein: CASSRQGNEQFF.

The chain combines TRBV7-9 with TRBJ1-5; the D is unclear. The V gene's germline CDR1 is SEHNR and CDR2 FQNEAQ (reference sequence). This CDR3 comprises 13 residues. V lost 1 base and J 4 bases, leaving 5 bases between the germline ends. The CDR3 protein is CASSLGENQPQHF. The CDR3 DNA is TGTGCCAGCAGCTTAGGGGAGAATCAGCCCCAGCATTTT.

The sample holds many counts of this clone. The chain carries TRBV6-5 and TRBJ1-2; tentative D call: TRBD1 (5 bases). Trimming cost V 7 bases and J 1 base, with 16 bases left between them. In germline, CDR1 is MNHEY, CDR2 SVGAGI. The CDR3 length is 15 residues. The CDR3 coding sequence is TGTGCCAGCAATGGTCTCAGGGCAGATAACTATGGCTACACCTTC. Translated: CASNGLRADNYGYTF.

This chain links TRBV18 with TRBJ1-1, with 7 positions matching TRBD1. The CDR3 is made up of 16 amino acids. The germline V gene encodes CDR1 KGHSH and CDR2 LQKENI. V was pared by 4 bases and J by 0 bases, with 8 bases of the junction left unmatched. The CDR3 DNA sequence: TGTGCCAGCTCACTCTATACAGGGGAGATGAACACTGAAGCTTTCTTT. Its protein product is CASSLYTGEMNTEAFF.

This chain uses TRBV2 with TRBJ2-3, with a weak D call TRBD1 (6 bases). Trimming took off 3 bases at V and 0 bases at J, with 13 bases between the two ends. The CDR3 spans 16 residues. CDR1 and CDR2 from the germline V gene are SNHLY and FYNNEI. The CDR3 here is CASSDTRDTSTDTQYF. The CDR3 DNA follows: TGTGCCAGCAGTGACACCCGGGACACCAGCACAGATACGCAGTATTTT.

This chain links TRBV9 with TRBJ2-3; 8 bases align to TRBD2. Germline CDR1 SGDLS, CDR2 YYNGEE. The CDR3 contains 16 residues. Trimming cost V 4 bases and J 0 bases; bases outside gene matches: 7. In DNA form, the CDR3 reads TGTGCCAGCAGCCCACGGACTAGCTCTAGCACAGATACGCAGTATTTT. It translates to CASSPRTSSSTDTQYF.

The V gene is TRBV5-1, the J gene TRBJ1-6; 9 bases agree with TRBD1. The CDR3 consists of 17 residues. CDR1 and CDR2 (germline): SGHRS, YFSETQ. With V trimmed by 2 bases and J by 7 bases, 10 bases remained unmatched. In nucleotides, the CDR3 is TGCGCCAGCAGCTTATACCCAACAGGGGGCGGAAATTCACCCCTCCACTTT. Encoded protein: CASSLYPTGGGNSPLHF. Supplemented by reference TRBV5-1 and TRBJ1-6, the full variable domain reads KAGVTQTPRYLIKTRGQQVTLSCSPISGHRSVSWYQQTPGQGLQFLFEYFSETQRNKGNFPGRFSGRQFSNSRSEMNVSTLELGDSALYLCASSLYPTGGGNSPLHFGNGTRLTVT.

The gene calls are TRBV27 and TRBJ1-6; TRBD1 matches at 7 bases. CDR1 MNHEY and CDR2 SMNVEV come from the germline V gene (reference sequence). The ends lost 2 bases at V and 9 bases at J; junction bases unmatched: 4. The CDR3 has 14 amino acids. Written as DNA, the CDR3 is TGTGCCAGCAGTTTAGGACAGGTCTCTTCACCCCTCCACTTT. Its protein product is CASSLGQVSSPLHF.